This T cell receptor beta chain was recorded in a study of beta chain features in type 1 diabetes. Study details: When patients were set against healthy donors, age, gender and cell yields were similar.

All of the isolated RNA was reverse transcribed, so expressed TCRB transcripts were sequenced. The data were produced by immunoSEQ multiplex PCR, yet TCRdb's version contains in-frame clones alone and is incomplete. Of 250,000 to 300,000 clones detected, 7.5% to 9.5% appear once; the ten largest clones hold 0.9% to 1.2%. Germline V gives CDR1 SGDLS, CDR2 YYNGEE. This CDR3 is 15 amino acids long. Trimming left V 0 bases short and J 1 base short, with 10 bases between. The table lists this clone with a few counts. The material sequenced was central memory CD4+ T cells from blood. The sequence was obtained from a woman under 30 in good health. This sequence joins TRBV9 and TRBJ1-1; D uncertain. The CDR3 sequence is CASSVGLGRNTEAFF. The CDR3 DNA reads TGTGCCAGCAGCGTAGGGCTCGGTAGGAACACTGAAGCTTTCTTT.